A single count supports the clone carrying this TCR beta chain. No antigen is known for it. Assay used: immunoSEQ multiplex PCR; TCRdb lists only in-frame clones, some missing. Of some 70,000 clones detected, roughly 90% appear once; the ten largest clones hold roughly 3%. The CDR3 extends over 14 amino acids. This specimen belongs to a study of identifying expanded T cells in peripheral blood. Points from the study as a whole: Differentially abundant clones: around 1.2 between replicates, around 17 at around 14 days, more than 18 at four.

The gene calls are TRBV21-1 and TRBJ2-1; the listed D gene, TRBD1, was not tested against the DNA. TRBV21-1 is a recognized pseudogene. The receptor was isolated from a person aged 18 to 70 in good health. The sample consisted of blood. CDR3 region: CASSTSQGAGEQFF. CDR3 bases: TGTGCCAGCAGCACCAGCCAGGGGGCGGGTGAGCAGTTCTTC.